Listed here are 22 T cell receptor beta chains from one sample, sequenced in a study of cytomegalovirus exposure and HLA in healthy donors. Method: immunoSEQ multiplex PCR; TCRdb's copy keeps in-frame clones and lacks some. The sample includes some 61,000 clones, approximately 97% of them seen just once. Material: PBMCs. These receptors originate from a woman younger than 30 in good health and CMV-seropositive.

The CDR3 DNA follows: TGTGCCATCGGTCGGGGTCCGAACACTGAAGCTTTCTTT. Translating it yields CAIGRGPNTEAFF. J is TRBJ1-1 and V is TRBV10-3; D is undetermined. Trimming left V 8 bases short and J 1 base short, with 11 bases between. The CDR3 covers 13 residues. Germline V CDR1 and CDR2: ENHRY, SYGVKD.

This chain's CDR3 is CASSRGKLDTEAFF. CDR3 in DNA: TGTGCCAGTAGTAGAGGCAAATTGGACACTGAAGCTTTCTTT. The chain employs TRBV19 and TRBJ1-1; D remains unclear. From germline, CDR1 is LNHDA and CDR2 SQIVND (reference sequence). V was trimmed by 4 bases and J by 3 bases, leaving 12 bases between them. The CDR3 length is 14 residues.

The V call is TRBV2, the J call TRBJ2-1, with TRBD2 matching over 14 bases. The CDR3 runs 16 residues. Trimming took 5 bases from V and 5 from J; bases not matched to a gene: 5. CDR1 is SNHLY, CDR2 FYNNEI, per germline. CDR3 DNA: TGTGCCAGCAGTCGACTAGCGGGAGGGCCAAACAATGAGCAGTTCTTC. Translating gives CASSRLAGGPNNEQFF.

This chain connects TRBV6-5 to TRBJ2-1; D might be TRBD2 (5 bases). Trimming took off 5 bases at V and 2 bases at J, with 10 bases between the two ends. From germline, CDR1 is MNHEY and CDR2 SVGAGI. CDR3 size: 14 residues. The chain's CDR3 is CASSRGSAYNEQFF. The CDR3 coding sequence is TGTGCCAGCAGTCGGGGTAGCGCCTACAATGAGCAGTTCTTC.

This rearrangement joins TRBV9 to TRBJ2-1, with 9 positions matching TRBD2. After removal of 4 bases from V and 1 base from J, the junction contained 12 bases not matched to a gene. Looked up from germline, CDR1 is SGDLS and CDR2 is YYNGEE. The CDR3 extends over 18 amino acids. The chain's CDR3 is CASSPPPEREASYNEQFF. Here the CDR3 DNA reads TGTGCCAGCAGCCCACCCCCAGAGCGGGAGGCTTCCTACAATGAGCAGTTCTTC.

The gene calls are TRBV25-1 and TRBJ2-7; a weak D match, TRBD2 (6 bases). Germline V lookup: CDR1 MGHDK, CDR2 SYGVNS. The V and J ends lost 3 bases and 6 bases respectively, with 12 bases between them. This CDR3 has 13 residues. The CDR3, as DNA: TGTGCCAGCAGTGAGAACCCGGGGGTCGAGCAGTACTTC. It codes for CASSENPGVEQYF.

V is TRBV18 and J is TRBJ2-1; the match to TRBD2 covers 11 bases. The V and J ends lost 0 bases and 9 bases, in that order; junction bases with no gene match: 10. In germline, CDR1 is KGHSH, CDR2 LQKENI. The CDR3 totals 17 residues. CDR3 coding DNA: TGTGCCAGCTCACCACCGTTGAGACTAGCGGGATTGGGTGAGCAGTTCTTC. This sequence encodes CASSPPLRLAGLGEQFF.

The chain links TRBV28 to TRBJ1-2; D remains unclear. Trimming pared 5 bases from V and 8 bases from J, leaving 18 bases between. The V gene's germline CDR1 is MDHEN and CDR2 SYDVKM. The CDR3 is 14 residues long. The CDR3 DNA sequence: TGTGCCAGCAGTCTAGGTAGGGAAGCTAGCGGCTACACCTTC. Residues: CASSLGREASGYTF.

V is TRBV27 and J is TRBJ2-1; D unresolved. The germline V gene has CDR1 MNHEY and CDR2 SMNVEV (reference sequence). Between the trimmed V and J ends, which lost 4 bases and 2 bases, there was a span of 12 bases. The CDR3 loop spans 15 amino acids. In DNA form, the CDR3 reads TGTGCCAGCAGTTACGAGAGAGTGACCTACAATGAGCAGTTCTTC. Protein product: CASSYERVTYNEQFF.

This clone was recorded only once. The CDR3 reads CASSQETSLGGGNYEQYF. DNA for the CDR3: TGCGCCAGCAGCCAAGAGACAAGTTTGGGGGGTGGGAACTACGAGCAGTACTTC. The V gene is TRBV4-1, the J gene TRBJ2-7, with a possible D match to TRBD2 (6 bases). The CDR3 totals 18 residues. V gave up 0 bases and J gave up 3 bases, with 21 bases separating them. Germline lookup yields CDR1 MGHRA and CDR2 YSYEKL.

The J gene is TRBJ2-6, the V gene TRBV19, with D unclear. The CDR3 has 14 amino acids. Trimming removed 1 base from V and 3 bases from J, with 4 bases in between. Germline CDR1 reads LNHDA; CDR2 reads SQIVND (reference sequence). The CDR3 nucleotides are TGTGCCAGTAGTATAGTTAGTGGGGCCAACGTCCTGACTTTC. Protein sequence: CASSIVSGANVLTF.

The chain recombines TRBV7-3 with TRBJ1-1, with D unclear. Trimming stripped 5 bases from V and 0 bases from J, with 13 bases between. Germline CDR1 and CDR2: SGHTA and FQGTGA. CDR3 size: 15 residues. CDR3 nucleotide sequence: TGTGCCAGCAGCCCACAATCGGGGTTGAACACTGAAGCTTTCTTT. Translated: CASSPQSGLNTEAFF.

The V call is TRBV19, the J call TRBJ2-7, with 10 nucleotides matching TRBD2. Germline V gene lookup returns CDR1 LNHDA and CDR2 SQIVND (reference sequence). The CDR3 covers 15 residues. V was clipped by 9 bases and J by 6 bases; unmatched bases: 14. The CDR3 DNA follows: TGTGCCAGCGGTCGGGGGCTAGCGGGAGTAGGCGAGCAGTACTTC. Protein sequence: CASGRGLAGVGEQYF.

The CDR3 region is CASSLLGGEGSYNEQFF. The CDR3 region has the DNA TGTGCCAGCAGTTTATTAGGGGGAGAAGGATCCTACAATGAGCAGTTCTTC. V gene TRBV28 combines with J gene TRBJ2-1; D perhaps matches TRBD1 (6 bases). This CDR3 is 17 amino acids long. V was shortened by 1 base and J by 1 base, with 14 bases between the two germline ends. The germline V gene has CDR1 MDHEN and CDR2 SYDVKM.

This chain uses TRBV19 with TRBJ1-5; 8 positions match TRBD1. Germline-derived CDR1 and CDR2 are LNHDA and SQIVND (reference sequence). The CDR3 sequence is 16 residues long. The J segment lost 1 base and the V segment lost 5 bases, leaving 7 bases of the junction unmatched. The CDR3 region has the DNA TGTGCCAGTAGTTTGCAGGGGGCGCGGAGCAATCAGCCCCAGCATTTT. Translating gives CASSLQGARSNQPQHF. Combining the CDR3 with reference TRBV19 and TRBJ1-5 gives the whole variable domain DGGITQSPKYLFRKEGQNVTLSCEQNLNHDAMYWYRQDPGQGLRLIYYSQIVNDFQKGDIAEGYSVSREKKESFPLTVTSAQKNPTAFYLCASSLQGARSNQPQHFGDGTRLSIL.

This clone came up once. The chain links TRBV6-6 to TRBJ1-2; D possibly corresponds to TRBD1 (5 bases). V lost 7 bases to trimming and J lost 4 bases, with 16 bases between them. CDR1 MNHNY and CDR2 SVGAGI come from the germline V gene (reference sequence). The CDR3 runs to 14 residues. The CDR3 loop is CASTTSGGGYGYTF. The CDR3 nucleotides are TGTGCCAGCACCACCAGCGGGGGGGGCTATGGCTACACCTTC.

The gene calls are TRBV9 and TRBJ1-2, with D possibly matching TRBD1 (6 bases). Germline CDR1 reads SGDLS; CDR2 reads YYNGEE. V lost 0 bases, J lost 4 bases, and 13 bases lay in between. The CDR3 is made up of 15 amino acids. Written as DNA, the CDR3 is TGTGCCAGCAGCGTAGCGGGAGGACAGCCCTATGGCTACACCTTC. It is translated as CASSVAGGQPYGYTF.

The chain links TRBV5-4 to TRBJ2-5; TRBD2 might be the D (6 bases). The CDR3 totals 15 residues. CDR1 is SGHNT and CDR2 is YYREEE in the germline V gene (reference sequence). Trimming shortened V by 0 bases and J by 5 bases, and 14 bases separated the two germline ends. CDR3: CASSLGAAGWETQYF. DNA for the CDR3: TGTGCCAGCAGCTTGGGGGCGGCGGGATGGGAGACCCAGTACTTC.

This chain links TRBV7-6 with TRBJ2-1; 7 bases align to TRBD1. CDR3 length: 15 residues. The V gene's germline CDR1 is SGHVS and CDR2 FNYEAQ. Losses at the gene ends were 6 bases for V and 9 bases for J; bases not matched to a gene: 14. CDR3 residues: CASSRGQPALSEQFF. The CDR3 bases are TGTGCCAGCAGTAGGGGACAGCCAGCCTTATCTGAGCAGTTCTTC. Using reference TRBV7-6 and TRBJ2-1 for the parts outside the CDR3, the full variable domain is GAGVSQSPRYKVTKRGQDVALRCDPISGHVSLYWYRQALGQGPEFLTYFNYEAQQDKSGLPNDRFSAERPEGSISTLTIQRTEQRDSAMYRCASSRGQPALSEQFFGPGTRLTVL.

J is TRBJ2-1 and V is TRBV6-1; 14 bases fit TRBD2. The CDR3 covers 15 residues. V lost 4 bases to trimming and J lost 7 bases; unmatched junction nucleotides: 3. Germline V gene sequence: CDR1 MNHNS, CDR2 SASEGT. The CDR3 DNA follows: TGTGCCAGCAGTGCGGGACTAGCGGGAGTGAATGAGCAGTTCTTC. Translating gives CASSAGLAGVNEQFF.

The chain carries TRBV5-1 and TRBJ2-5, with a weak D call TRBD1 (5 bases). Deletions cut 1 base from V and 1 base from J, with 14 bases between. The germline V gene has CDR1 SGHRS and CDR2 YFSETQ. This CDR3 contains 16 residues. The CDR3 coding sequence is TGCGCCAGCAGCTTGATGGGGCTGGTGGTCCAAGAGACCCAGTACTTC. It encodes CASSLMGLVVQETQYF.

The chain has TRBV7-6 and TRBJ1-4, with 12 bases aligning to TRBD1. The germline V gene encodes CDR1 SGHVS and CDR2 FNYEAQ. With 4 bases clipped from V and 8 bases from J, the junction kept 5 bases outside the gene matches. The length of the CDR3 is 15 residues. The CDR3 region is CASSSAGTGGEKLFF. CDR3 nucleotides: TGTGCCAGCAGCTCTGCGGGGACAGGGGGCGAAAAACTGTTTTTT.